These 30 T cell receptor beta chains originate from one sample sequenced in a study of radiotherapy plus CTLA-4 blockade in lung cancer. The data were produced by immunoSEQ multiplex PCR, yet TCRdb's version contains in-frame clones alone and is incomplete. The repertoire holds around 78,000 clones, more than 60% seen once, with 3.5% to 4.5% in the top ten. Source: peripheral blood, taken from a patient treated with radiotherapy plus ipilimumab. These TCRs come from a human donor with non-small cell lung cancer who had a partial response to radiotherapy plus ipilimumab. Some clones in this sample may be carry-over from other donors' samples.

DNA for the CDR3: TGTGCCAGCAGTCTTGGCCAGGAGGGCCCGGACGAGCAGTACTTC. Translating it yields CASSLGQEGPDEQYF. The genes are TRBV6-5 and TRBJ2-7; tentative D call: TRBD2 (6 bases). V dropped 5 bases and J dropped 5 bases, with 19 bases sitting between them. CDR1 and CDR2 (germline): MNHEY, SVGAGI. The CDR3 contains 15 residues.

The rearrangement uses TRBV7-7 and TRBJ2-1, with D perhaps TRBD1 (6 bases). Germline-derived CDR1 and CDR2 are SSHAT and FNYEAQ (reference sequence). CDR3 length: 13 residues. V was clipped by 5 bases and J by 5 bases, with 10 bases between them. The CDR3: CASSPGQNNEQFF. CDR3 sequence (DNA): TGTGCCAGCAGCCCCGGACAGAACAATGAGCAGTTCTTC.

The V call is TRBV29-1, the J call TRBJ2-2, with 10 bases lining up with TRBD1. V was pared by 6 bases and J by 4 bases, with 8 bases of the junction left unmatched. This CDR3 spans 15 amino acids. Germline CDR1 reads SQVTM; CDR2 reads ANQGSEA. The CDR3 sequence: CSVARQGAGTGELFF. CDR3 DNA: TGCAGCGTCGCCCGACAGGGGGCGGGCACCGGGGAGCTGTTTTTT.

This sequence joins TRBV23-1 and TRBJ1-1; D remains unclear. TRBV23-1 belongs to the ORF category, with a function that is uncertain. The CDR3 is made up of 14 amino acids. Between the trimmed V and J ends, which lost 4 bases and 6 bases, there was a span of 15 bases. The CDR3 is CASSPHKNAPEAFF. The CDR3 coding sequence is TGCGCCAGCAGTCCACATAAAAACGCCCCTGAAGCTTTCTTT.

The chain has TRBV6-6 and TRBJ2-5; D possibly corresponds to TRBD1 (6 bases). V lost 4 bases to trimming and J lost 5 bases, with 11 bases between them. The CDR3 is 13 residues long. Per germline, CDR1 MNHNY and CDR2 SVGAGI (reference sequence). The CDR3 region has the DNA TGTGCCAGCAGTTCAACAGGGATGGAGACCCAGTACTTC. It translates to CASSSTGMETQYF.

J is TRBJ2-3 and V is TRBV6-6; 10 positions agree with TRBD1. With 6 bases clipped from V and 6 bases from J, the junction kept 9 bases outside the gene matches. The germline CDR1 and CDR2 sequences are MNHNY and SVGAGI (reference sequence). The CDR3 covers 15 residues. CDR3 sequence: CASSPRTGGLDTQYF. For the CDR3, the DNA is TGTGCCAGCAGCCCTAGGACAGGGGGACTCGATACGCAGTATTTT.

This clone appeared a few times. The CDR3: CASSLLTGDTGELFF. The CDR3 nucleotides are TGTGCCAGCAGCCTCCTCACAGGGGACACCGGGGAGCTGTTTTTT. V and J are TRBV11-3 and TRBJ2-2; the match to TRBD1 covers 7 bases. V trimming: 5 bases; J trimming: 3 bases; junction bases outside the gene matches: 6. This CDR3 has 15 residues. The germline gives CDR1 SGHNT, CDR2 YENEEA.

J is TRBJ1-5 and V is TRBV30; maybe TRBD1 (5 bases). With 2 bases removed from V and 4 bases from J, the gap between germline ends came to 9 bases. The CDR3 is 13 residues long. Per germline, CDR1 GTSNPN and CDR2 SVGIG (reference sequence). CDR3 loop: CAWSQQGNQPQHF. Written as DNA, the CDR3 is TGTGCCTGGAGTCAGCAGGGTAATCAGCCCCAGCATTTT.

V gene TRBV19 combines with J gene TRBJ1-4, with a weak D call TRBD1 (5 bases). This CDR3 has 15 amino acids. Trimming removed 5 bases at V and 3 bases at J, with 13 bases between. The V gene's germline CDR1 is LNHDA and CDR2 SQIVND (reference sequence). CDR3 protein: CASSAGMLANEKLFF. In DNA form, the CDR3 reads TGTGCCAGTAGTGCAGGGATGCTGGCTAATGAAAAACTGTTTTTT. The full variable domain, rest sourced from reference TRBV19 and TRBJ1-4, is DGGITQSPKYLFRKEGQNVTLSCEQNLNHDAMYWYRQDPGQGLRLIYYSQIVNDFQKGDIAEGYSVSREKKESFPLTVTSAQKNPTAFYLCASSAGMLANEKLFFGSGTQLSVL.

This rearrangement joins TRBV6-5 to TRBJ2-7; 9 nucleotides match TRBD2. Germline loops: CDR1 MNHEY, CDR2 SVGAGI. Trimming removed 1 base from V and 3 bases from J; junction bases left unmatched: 1. The CDR3 has 14 amino acids. The CDR3 nucleotides read TGTGCCAGCAGTTACTATAGCGGGAGCTACGAGCAGTACTTC. Protein product: CASSYYSGSYEQYF.

The chain carries TRBV10-3 and TRBJ1-5; 9 nucleotides agree with TRBD1. Germline CDR1 and CDR2: ENHRY and SYGVKD. This CDR3 is built from 13 residues. Trimming removed 6 bases from V and 7 bases from J; junction bases left unmatched: 4. CDR3 in DNA: TGTGCCATCAGCAGACAGGGGGAACAGCCCCAGCATTTT. Translation: CAISRQGEQPQHF.

The chain joins TRBV4-1 to TRBJ2-7; 8 bases line up with TRBD1. Germline CDR1 is MGHRA and CDR2 is YSYEKL. After removal of 3 bases from V and 3 bases from J, the junction contained 7 bases not matched to a gene. The CDR3 has 15 residues. The CDR3 here is CASSHPGQAIYEQYF. DNA of the CDR3: TGCGCCAGCAGCCACCCGGGACAGGCCATCTACGAGCAGTACTTC.

The gene calls are TRBV19 and TRBJ2-1; possible D gene TRBD2, 5 bases. The CDR3 consists of 14 residues. V was trimmed by 3 bases and J by 1 base, leaving 7 bases between them. Germline V gene sequence: CDR1 LNHDA, CDR2 SQIVND (reference sequence). For the CDR3, the DNA is TGTGCCAGTAGTATTACGGGGTCCTACAATGAGCAGTTCTTC. It is translated as CASSITGSYNEQFF.

V usage is TRBV6-6 and J usage is TRBJ1-6; no clear D gene. V gave up 2 bases and J gave up 7 bases, with 9 bases separating them. The germline CDR1 and CDR2 sequences are MNHNY and SVGAGI (reference sequence). This CDR3 region has 14 residues. The chain's CDR3 is CASSYEQNNSPLHF. CDR3 nucleotides: TGTGCCAGCAGTTACGAACAGAACAATTCACCCCTCCACTTT.

This clone was picked up a small number of times. The CDR3 DNA is TGTGCCAGTAGTATCCGGGGGGACACTGAAGCTTTCTTT. Translated: CASSIRGDTEAFF. V is TRBV19 and J is TRBJ1-1, with a possible D match to TRBD1 (5 bases). Germline V gives CDR1 LNHDA, CDR2 SQIVND (reference sequence). The CDR3 runs to 13 residues. Trimming stripped 3 bases from V and 3 bases from J, with 8 bases between.

This chain joins TRBV29-1 and TRBJ1-1; 8 positions agree with TRBD1. CDR3 length: 15 residues. The J segment lost 4 bases and the V segment lost 2 bases, leaving 9 bases of the junction unmatched. From germline, CDR1 is SQVTM and CDR2 ANQGSEA. DNA of the CDR3: TGCAGCGTTGAACAGGGGGCCCTTCGGAGCACTGAAGCTTTCTTT. This gives the protein CSVEQGALRSTEAFF.

The rearrangement links TRBV19 to TRBJ2-2, with unresolved D. This CDR3 has 14 amino acids. V shed 1 base and J shed 6 bases, with 9 bases lying between them. The germline V gene has CDR1 LNHDA and CDR2 SQIVND (reference sequence). DNA for the CDR3: TGTGCCAGTAGTATAGGCAGTCGATCCGGGGAGCTGTTTTTT. Translation: CASSIGSRSGELFF.

The rearrangement links TRBV7-3 to TRBJ1-1; a weak D match, TRBD1 (5 bases). The CDR3 contains 16 residues. Germline CDR1 is SGHTA and CDR2 is FQGTGA. V dropped 1 base and J dropped 1 base, with 13 bases sitting between them. In DNA form, the CDR3 reads TGTGCCAGCAGCTTAAATGGGGCCGGAACGAACACTGAAGCTTTCTTT. Encoded protein: CASSLNGAGTNTEAFF.

This chain uses TRBV11-2 with TRBJ2-2; 7 nucleotides agree with TRBD2. CDR1 and CDR2 from the germline V gene are SGHAT and FQNNGV. The V and J ends lost 1 base and 6 bases, in that order; junction bases with no gene match: 5. The CDR3 loop spans 15 amino acids. CDR3 DNA: TGTGCCAGCAGCTTAGGAACTAGCGAGGCCGGGGAGCTGTTTTTT. This encodes CASSLGTSEAGELFF.

V is TRBV7-2 and J is TRBJ2-2; TRBD2 might be the D (6 bases). Trimming left V 10 bases short and J 8 bases short, with 20 bases between. Germline V gene sequence: CDR1 SGHTA, CDR2 FQGNSA. The CDR3 runs to 14 residues. The CDR3 region is CATLYASGTGELFF. The CDR3 DNA sequence: TGTGCCACCCTCTACGCTTCGGGGACTGGGGAGCTGTTTTTT.

The CDR3 bases are TGTGCCAGCTCACCGCGGGGGGACCATTTCGCCTATAATTCACCCCTCCACTTT. Translation: CASSPRGDHFAYNSPLHF. This chain uses TRBV18 with TRBJ1-6; D may be TRBD1 (5 bases). The CDR3 is 18 residues long. V was clipped by 3 bases and J by 2 bases, with 17 bases between them. Looked up from germline, CDR1 is KGHSH and CDR2 is LQKENI.

The chain couples TRBV11-3 to TRBJ1-1; 12 bases are a match to TRBD1. Germline trimming cut 5 bases from V and 7 bases from J; bases unmatched to any gene: 8. This CDR3 comprises 15 residues. Germline CDR1 is SGHNT and CDR2 is YENEEA. Here the CDR3 reads CASSPTGQGADEAFF. The DNA of the CDR3 is TGTGCCAGCAGCCCAACGGGACAGGGGGCTGATGAAGCTTTCTTT.

This clone was picked up one time. The V and J genes are TRBV4-2 and TRBJ1-4; TRBD1 agrees at 8 bases. The J segment lost 1 base and the V segment lost 4 bases, leaving 5 bases of the junction unmatched. Germline CDR1 and CDR2: LGHNA and YNFKEQ. The CDR3 sequence is 16 residues long. The CDR3 DNA reads as TGTGCCAGCAGCCCCGGACAGGGAGTAACTAATGAAAAACTGTTTTTT. Its translation: CASSPGQGVTNEKLFF.

This clone was counted a few times. V and J are TRBV28 and TRBJ2-7; weak D call: TRBD1 (6 bases). CDR1 and CDR2 (germline): MDHEN, SYDVKM. The CDR3 sequence is 13 residues long. V was shortened by 6 bases and J by 7 bases, with 16 bases between the two germline ends. CDR3 protein: CASRSTGLREQYF. The CDR3 DNA is TGTGCCAGCAGATCCACAGGGTTGCGTGAGCAGTACTTC.

CDR3 protein: CASSNSQGGETQYF. CDR3 DNA sequence: TGTGCCAGCAGTAATTCCCAGGGGGGAGAGACCCAGTACTTC. V gene TRBV6-6 combines with J gene TRBJ2-5; tentatively, D is TRBD1 (7 bases). V lost 5 bases and J 4 bases, leaving 14 bases between the germline ends. The CDR3 runs 14 residues. Germline CDR1 is MNHNY and CDR2 is SVGAGI (reference sequence).

By proportion, this clone is medium-sized. V usage is TRBV9 and J usage is TRBJ1-3; no reliable D call. V was clipped by 0 bases and J by 8 bases, with 9 bases between them. This CDR3 contains 13 residues. Germline V gene data show CDR1 as SGDLS and CDR2 as YYNGEE. CDR3 nucleotide sequence: TGTGCCAGCAGCGTAGGGCACGGAGACACCATATATTTT. Residues: CASSVGHGDTIYF.

The chain couples TRBV5-1 to TRBJ2-1, with D possibly being TRBD1 (6 bases). The CDR3 extends over 14 amino acids. The germline CDR1 and CDR2 sequences are SGHRS and YFSETQ. V gave up 1 base and J gave up 6 bases, with 11 bases separating them. The CDR3 DNA follows: TGCGCCAGCAGCTTGAGCCCCAGGGGCAATGAGCAGTTCTTC. Protein: CASSLSPRGNEQFF.

The chain's CDR3 is CATQTSGSPGSEQFF. DNA for the CDR3: TGTGCCACCCAGACTAGCGGATCCCCAGGGAGTGAGCAGTTCTTC. The V gene is TRBV6-1, the J gene TRBJ2-1; 9 bases agree with TRBD2. Losses at the gene ends were 10 bases for V and 9 bases for J; bases not matched to a gene: 16. CDR1 and CDR2 (germline): MNHNS, SASEGT. The CDR3 spans 15 residues.

The chain links TRBV29-1 to TRBJ1-5; 7 nucleotides agree with TRBD1. Germline values: CDR1 SQVTM, CDR2 ANQGSEA. V gave up 4 bases and J gave up 3 bases; unmatched junction bases: 3. CDR3 length: 13 amino acids. The CDR3 reads CSVGGTDNQPQHF. In DNA form, the CDR3 reads TGCAGCGTTGGGGGGACAGACAATCAGCCCCAGCATTTT.

This chain connects TRBV6-5 to TRBJ1-4; D may be TRBD1 (5 bases). Trimming took off 0 bases at V and 3 bases at J, with 5 bases between the two ends. CDR3 length: 14 amino acids. Germline V CDR1 and CDR2: MNHEY, SVGAGI. The CDR3 bases are TGTGCCAGCAGTTACTCAGGGGCTAATGAAAAACTGTTTTTT. Translation gives CASSYSGANEKLFF.